This T cell receptor beta chain came from a study of T cells in Graves' hyperthyroidism and ophthalmopathy. Findings of the study overall: Researchers found most expanded thyroid clonotypes above 0.001 in blood as well.

V lost 6 bases and J lost 4; bases outside the gene matches: 9. The CDR3 runs to 15 residues. The germline V gene has CDR1 MNHNS and CDR2 SASEGT. The source material, RNA transcripts, was used to amplify TCR beta CDR3 regions. TCR CDR3 regions were first amplified by RT-PCR with HTBI primers. TCRdb itself ran the multiplex PCR reads through MiXCR, one entry per CDR3 protein. The table has hundreds of thousands of distinct CDR3 sequences, about 12% seen once. This clonotype was counted a few times. The antigen remains undetermined. Hyperthyroidism had been newly diagnosed in patients aged 18 to 65, and its duration was under 2 months. Any patient presenting with uncontrolled infection, other autoimmune disease, pregnancy or lactation was left out.

V and J are TRBV6-1 and TRBJ1-1, with 9 nucleotides matching TRBD1. The source of this sequence is a woman younger than 30 with Graves' hyperthyroidism. Sequences were obtained from blood. The CDR3 sequence is CASSLRGTGSTEAFF. The CDR3 region has the DNA TGTGCCAGCAGCCTCCGAGGGACAGGGAGCACTGAAGCTTTCTTT.